This T cell receptor (beta chain) appears in the sequencing data of a study of blood T cell repertoires in COVID-19 (TCRdb year 2020). Regarding the research as a whole: The collaborator samples originated in the United States, Italy and Spain and spanned the acute and convalescent phases of COVID-19. The prospective study material was composed of cDNA or gDNA derived from T cells, B-cell-depleted T cells, or PBMCs. The dataset comprised deeply sampled blood TCRbeta repertoires from subjects exposed to, actively infected with, or recovered from COVID-19. The repertoires were made available in a free public database intended to serve as a resource for research on the immune response to SARS-CoV-2. Samples were obtained from the ongoing ImmuneRACE study (first 160 participants) and from over 1,000 subjects provided by 6 global collaborators. A de-identified subject ID, COVID-19 status, age in years and sex were almost always included in the sample metadata. Where available, HLA class I and class II types were obtained from metadata supplied by the sample provider rather than from assay-based typing.

The immunoSEQ Assay, a bias-controlled multiplex PCR, was used to amplify TCRbeta CDR3 regions from genomic DNA. The study's own analysis went as follows. The number of nucleated cells in each sample was estimated by amplification of reference gene primers within the assay. Sequence reads were collapsed and filtered to measure the absolute abundance of every unique TCRbeta CDR3 rearrangement. For each sample, productive Simpson clonality was calculated by taking the square root of Simpson's diversity index across productive rearrangements. This is the immuneACCESS table as TCRdb keeps it, with only in-frame sequences that have V and J called. A part of the clones is gone; compared with another copy, unresolved V genes explain less than half, and the rest is unexplained. V and J calls and clone size are given by that table; D and trimming were obtained from the DNA. In this sample the table shows over 100,000 clones, 85% to 90% of which occur a single time. In total, the top ten clones hold around 4.2% of the sample.

At one collaborating source in Seattle, patients were enrolled during active infection and were followed longitudinally through the course of disease. Each collaborating institution followed its own protocols to collect whole blood in K2EDTA tubes. Collaborator samples were shipped for TCRbeta analysis as frozen whole blood, isolated PBMCs, or DNA extracted from either sample type. This clone was seen only once. Its specific antigen is unknown. No quality values exist for individual bases; no much larger clone is one base distant. The germline V gene yields SGHRS for CDR1 and YFSETQ for CDR2. Cut back by 0 bases and 8 bases, the V and J ends lie 11 bases apart. The CDR3 runs 13 residues from the cysteine to the phenylalanine. Only CDR3 DNA remains: 39 bases, in frame from the first base. What the authors observed across the whole study: The quantity of clinical and demographic metadata differed by source and by participant and was supplied without curation.

The sequence derives from a man in his fifties or sixties with COVID-19, enrolled during active disease. Input material: peripheral blood. The chain is assembled from TRBV5-1 and TRBJ1-2; the D gene cannot be named for sure. The DNA sequence reads TGCGCCAGCAGCTTGGCCGGGGTAATCGGCTACACCTTC. The encoded protein is CASSLAGVIGYTF.